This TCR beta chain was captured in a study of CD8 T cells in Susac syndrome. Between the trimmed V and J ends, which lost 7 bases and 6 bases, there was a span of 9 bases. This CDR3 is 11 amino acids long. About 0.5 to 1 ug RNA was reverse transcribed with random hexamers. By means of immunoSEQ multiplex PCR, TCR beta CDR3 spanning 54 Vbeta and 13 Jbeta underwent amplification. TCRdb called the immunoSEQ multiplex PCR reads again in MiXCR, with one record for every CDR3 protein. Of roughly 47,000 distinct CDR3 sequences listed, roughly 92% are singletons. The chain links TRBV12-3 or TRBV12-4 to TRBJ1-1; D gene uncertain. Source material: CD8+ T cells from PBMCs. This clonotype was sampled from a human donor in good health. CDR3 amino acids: CASTYGPEAFF. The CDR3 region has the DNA TGTGCCAGCACCTATGGACCTGAAGCTTTCTTT.